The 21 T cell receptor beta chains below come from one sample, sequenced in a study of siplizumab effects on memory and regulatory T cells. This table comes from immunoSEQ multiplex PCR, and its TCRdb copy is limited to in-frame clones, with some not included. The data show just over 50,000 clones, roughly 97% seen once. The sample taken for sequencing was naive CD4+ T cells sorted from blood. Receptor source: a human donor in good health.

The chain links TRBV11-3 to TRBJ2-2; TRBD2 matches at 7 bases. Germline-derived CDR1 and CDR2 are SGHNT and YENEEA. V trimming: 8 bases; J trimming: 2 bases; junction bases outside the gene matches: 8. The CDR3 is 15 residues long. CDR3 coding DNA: TGTGCCAGCGGGCCCGGGGGGAGAAACACCGGGGAGCTGTTTTTT. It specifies CASGPGGRNTGELFF.

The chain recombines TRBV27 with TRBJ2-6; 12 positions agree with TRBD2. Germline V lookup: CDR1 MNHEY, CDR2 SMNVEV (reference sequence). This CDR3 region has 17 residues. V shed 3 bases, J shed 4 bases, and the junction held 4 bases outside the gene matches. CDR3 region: CASSFLAGGLGANVLTF. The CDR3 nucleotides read TGTGCCAGCAGTTTCCTAGCGGGAGGGCTGGGGGCCAACGTCCTGACTTTC.

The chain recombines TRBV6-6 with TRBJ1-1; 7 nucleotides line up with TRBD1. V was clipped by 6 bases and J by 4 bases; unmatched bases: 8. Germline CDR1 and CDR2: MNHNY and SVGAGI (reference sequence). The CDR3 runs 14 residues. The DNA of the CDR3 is TGTGCCAGCAGGGAGACAGGGTTCGGCACTGAAGCTTTCTTT. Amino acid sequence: CASRETGFGTEAFF.

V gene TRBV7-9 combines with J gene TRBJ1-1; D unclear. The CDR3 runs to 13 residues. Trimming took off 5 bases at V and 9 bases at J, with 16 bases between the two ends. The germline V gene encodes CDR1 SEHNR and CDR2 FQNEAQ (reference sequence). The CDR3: CASSPQFADQAFF. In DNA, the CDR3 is TGTGCCAGCAGCCCCCAGTTCGCAGACCAAGCTTTCTTT. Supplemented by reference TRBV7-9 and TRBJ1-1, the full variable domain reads DTGVSQNPRHKITKRGQNVTFRCDPISEHNRLYWYRQTLGQGPEFLTYFQNEAQLEKSRLLSDRFSAERPKGSFSTLEIQRTEQGDSAMYLCASSPQFADQAFFGQGTRLTVV.

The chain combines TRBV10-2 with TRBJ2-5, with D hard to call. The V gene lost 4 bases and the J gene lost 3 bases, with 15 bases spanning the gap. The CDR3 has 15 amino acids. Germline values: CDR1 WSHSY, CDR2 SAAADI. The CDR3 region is CASSGGSAKEETQYF. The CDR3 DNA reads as TGCGCCAGCAGTGGTGGTTCGGCCAAAGAAGAGACCCAGTACTTC.

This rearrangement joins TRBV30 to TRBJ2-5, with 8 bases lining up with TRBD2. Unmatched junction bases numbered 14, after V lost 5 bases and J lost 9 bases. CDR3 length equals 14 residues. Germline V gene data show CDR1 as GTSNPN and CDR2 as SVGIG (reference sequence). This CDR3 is CAWGPGLGAGSQYF. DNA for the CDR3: TGTGCCTGGGGGCCGGGACTAGGGGCGGGGTCCCAGTACTTC.

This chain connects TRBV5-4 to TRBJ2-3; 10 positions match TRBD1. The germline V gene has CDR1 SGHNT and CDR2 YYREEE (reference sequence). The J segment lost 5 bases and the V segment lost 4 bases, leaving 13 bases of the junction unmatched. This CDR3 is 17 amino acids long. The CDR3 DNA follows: TGTGCCAGCAGCCTACAAGGACAGGGGGAGCGGAAAGATACGCAGTATTTT. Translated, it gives CASSLQGQGERKDTQYF. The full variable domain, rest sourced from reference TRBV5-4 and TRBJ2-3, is ETGVTQSPTHLIKTRGQQVTLRCSSQSGHNTVSWYQQALGQGPQFIFQYYREEENGRGNFPPRFSGLQFPNYSSELNVNALELDDSALYLCASSLQGQGERKDTQYFGPGTRLTVL.

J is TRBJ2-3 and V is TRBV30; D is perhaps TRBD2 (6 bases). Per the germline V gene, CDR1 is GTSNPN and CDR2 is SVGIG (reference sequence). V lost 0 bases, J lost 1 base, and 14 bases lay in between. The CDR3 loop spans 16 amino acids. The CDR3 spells CAWSVHFSGGTDTQYF. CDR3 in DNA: TGTGCCTGGAGTGTACATTTTAGCGGAGGCACAGATACGCAGTATTTT.

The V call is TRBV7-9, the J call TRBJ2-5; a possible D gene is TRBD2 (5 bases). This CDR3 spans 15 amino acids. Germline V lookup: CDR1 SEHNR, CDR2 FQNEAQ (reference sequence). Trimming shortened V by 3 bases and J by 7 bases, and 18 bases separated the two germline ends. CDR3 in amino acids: CASSLTAGSSGTQYF. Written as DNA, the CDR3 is TGTGCCAGCAGCTTGACGGCGGGTAGTTCGGGGACCCAGTACTTC.

The CDR3 region is CASSLLGVGNTEAFF. For the CDR3, the DNA is TGTGCCAGCAGCTTACTCGGGGTAGGGAACACTGAAGCTTTCTTT. The V gene is TRBV7-3, the J gene TRBJ1-1; D is undetermined. The length of the CDR3 is 15 residues. From germline, CDR1 is SGHTA and CDR2 FQGTGA. Between the trimmed V and J ends, which lost 2 bases and 1 base, there was a span of 11 bases.

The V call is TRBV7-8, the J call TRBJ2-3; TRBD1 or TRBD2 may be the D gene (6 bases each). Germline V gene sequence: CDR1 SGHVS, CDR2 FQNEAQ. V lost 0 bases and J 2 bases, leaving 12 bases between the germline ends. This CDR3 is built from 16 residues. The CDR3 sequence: CASSLAGGDDTDTQYF. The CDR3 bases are TGTGCCAGCAGCTTAGCGGGGGGCGACGACACAGATACGCAGTATTTT.

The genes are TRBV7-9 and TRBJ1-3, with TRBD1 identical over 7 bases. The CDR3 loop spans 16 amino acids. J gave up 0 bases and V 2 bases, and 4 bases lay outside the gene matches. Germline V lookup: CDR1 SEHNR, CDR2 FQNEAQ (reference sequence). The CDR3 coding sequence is TGTGCCAGCAGCTTACGACAGGGTAGCTCTGGAAACACCATATATTTT. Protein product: CASSLRQGSSGNTIYF. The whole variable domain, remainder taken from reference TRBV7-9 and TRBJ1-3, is DTGVSQNPRHKITKRGQNVTFRCDPISEHNRLYWYRQTLGQGPEFLTYFQNEAQLEKSRLLSDRFSAERPKGSFSTLEIQRTEQGDSAMYLCASSLRQGSSGNTIYFGEGSWLTVV.

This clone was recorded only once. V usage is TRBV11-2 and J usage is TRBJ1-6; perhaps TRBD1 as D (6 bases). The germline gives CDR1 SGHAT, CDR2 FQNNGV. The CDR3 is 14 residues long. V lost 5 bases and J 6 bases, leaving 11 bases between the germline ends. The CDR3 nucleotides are TGTGCCAGCAGCGTCAGGGGTGGTAATTCACCCCTCCACTTT. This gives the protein CASSVRGGNSPLHF.

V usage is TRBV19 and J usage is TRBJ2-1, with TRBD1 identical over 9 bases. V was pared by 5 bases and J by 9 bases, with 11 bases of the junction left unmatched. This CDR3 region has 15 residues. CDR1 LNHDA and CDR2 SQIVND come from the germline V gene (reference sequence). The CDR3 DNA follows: TGTGCCAGTAGTTTACAGGGGGCCCTAATGAGTGAGCAGTTCTTC. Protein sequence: CASSLQGALMSEQFF.

Written as DNA, the CDR3 is TGCGCCAGCAGAACCACAGGGGCTGGGGCCAACGTCCTGACTTTC. This codes for CASRTTGAGANVLTF. This chain uses TRBV5-1 with TRBJ2-6; TRBD1 matches 7 bases. The CDR3 runs 15 residues. The germline CDR1 and CDR2 sequences are SGHRS and YFSETQ. V gave up 5 bases and J gave up 2 bases; unmatched junction bases: 4.

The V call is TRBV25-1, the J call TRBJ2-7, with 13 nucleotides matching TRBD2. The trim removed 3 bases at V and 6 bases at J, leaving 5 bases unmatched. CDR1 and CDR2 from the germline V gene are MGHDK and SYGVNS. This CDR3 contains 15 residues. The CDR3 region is CASSDWTSGRGEQYF. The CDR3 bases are TGTGCCAGCAGTGACTGGACTAGCGGGAGAGGCGAGCAGTACTTC.

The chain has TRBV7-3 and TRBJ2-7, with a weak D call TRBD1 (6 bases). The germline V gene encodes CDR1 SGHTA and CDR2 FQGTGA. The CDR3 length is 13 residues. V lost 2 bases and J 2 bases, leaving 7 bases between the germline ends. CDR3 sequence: CASSLGQPYEQYF. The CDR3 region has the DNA TGTGCCAGCAGCTTAGGACAGCCCTACGAGCAGTACTTC.

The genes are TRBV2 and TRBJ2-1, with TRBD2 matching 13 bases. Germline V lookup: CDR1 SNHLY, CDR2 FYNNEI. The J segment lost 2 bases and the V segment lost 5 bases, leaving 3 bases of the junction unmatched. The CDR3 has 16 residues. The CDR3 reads CASSKTSGRPYNEQFF. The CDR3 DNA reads TGTGCCAGCAGTAAGACTAGCGGGAGGCCCTACAATGAGCAGTTCTTC.

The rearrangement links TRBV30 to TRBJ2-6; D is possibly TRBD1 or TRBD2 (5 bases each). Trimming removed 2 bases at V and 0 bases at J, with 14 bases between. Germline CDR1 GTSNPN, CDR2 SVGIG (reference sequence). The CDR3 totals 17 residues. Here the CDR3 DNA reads TGTGCCTGGAGTTGGGGACGGACGAGCTCTGGGGCCAACGTCCTGACTTTC. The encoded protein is CAWSWGRTSSGANVLTF.

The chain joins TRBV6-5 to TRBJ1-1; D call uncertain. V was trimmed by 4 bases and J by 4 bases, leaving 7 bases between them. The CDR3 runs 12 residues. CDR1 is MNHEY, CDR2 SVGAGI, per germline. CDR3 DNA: TGTGCCAGCAGTTTGTTGGGCACTGAAGCTTTCTTT. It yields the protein CASSLLGTEAFF.

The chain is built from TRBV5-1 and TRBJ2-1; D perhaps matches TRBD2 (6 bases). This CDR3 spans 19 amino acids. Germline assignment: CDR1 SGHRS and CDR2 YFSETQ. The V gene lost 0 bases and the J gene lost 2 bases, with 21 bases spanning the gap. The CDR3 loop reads CASSLAPFSGVNTYNEQFF. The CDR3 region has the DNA TGCGCCAGCAGCTTGGCCCCGTTTAGCGGAGTCAATACCTACAATGAGCAGTTCTTC.